The rows below give T cell receptor beta chains drawn from one sample of a study of cytomegalovirus exposure and HLA in healthy donors. Using immunoSEQ multiplex PCR, the repertoire was profiled, and TCRdb retains in-frame clones only, with some absent. The sample has some 68,000 clones, more than 95% seen once. The sequenced sample consisted of PBMCs. The source of these receptors is a man aged 18 to 35 in good health and CMV-seronegative. Each CDR3 is given with its conserved first and last residue. The D gene is left open where the match is weak. A clone size is listed for some rows: how often the clone was seen (once, few, many), or a class if it is expanded.

clone_size | d_call | j_call | v_call | cdr3_aa | cdr3_nt
- | TRBD2 | TRBJ2-4 | TRBV2 | CASSRSSGALNIQYF | TGTGCCAGCAGTCGGTCTAGCGGAGCCCTCAACATTCAGTACTTC
- | TRBD1 | TRBJ1-1 | TRBV27 | CASSSPGQGGAFF | TGTGCCAGCAGTTCCCCCGGACAGGGAGGAGCTTTCTTT
- | - | TRBJ1-1 | TRBV6-1 | CASSERGGYTEAFF | TGTGCCAGCAGTGAACGGGGTGGGTACACTGAAGCTTTCTTT
- | TRBD1 | TRBJ1-4 | TRBV18 | CASSLGTGNEKLFF | TGTGCCAGCTCTCTAGGGACAGGGAACGAAAAACTGTTTTTT
- | - | TRBJ1-3 | TRBV6-5 | CASSYSRQSSGNTIYF | TGTGCCAGCAGTTACTCGAGGCAGAGCTCTGGAAACACCATATATTTT
- | TRBD2 | TRBJ2-3 | TRBV2 | CASRRQAGGPDTQYF | TGTGCCAGCAGGCGTCAAGCGGGAGGGCCTGATACGCAGTATTTT
- | - | TRBJ1-2 | TRBV6-5 | CASTSGRGYTF | TGTGCCAGCACCTCCGGGAGGGGCTACACCTTC
once | - | TRBJ2-4 | TRBV27 | CASSLSTDSNIQYF | TGTGCCAGCAGTTTAAGTACAGATTCAAACATTCAGTACTTC
- | TRBD1 | TRBJ2-7 | TRBV4-1 | CASSQYGQDSYEQYF | TGCGCCAGCAGCCAATACGGACAGGATTCCTACGAGCAGTACTTC
once | - | TRBJ2-1 | TRBV11-1 | CASSPWRDSSYNEQFF | TGTGCCAGCAGCCCTTGGCGGGATAGCTCCTACAATGAGCAGTTCTTC
- | - | TRBJ2-7 | TRBV10-3 | CAINEDSEVAYEQYF | TGTGCCATCAACGAAGACAGTGAGGTGGCCTACGAGCAGTACTTC
once | TRBD1 | TRBJ2-1 | TRBV7-3 | CASSLWGQGLLGEQFF | TGTGCCAGCAGCTTATGGGGACAGGGGCTGCTTGGAGAGCAGTTCTTC
- | TRBD1 | TRBJ1-2 | TRBV7-6 | CASSFGTDYGYTF | TGTGCCAGCAGCTTCGGGACAGACTATGGCTACACCTTC
- | TRBD2 | TRBJ2-7 | TRBV6-6 | CASSTSGYEQYF | TGTGCCAGCAGTACTAGCGGCTACGAGCAGTACTTC
- | - | TRBJ1-1 | TRBV28 | CASSRTALMNTEAFF | TGTGCCAGCAGTCGGACAGCCTTAATGAACACTGAAGCTTTCTTT
- | TRBD1 | TRBJ1-1 | TRBV4-2 | CASSQNRGNTEAFF | TGTGCCAGCAGCCAAAACAGGGGGAACACTGAAGCTTTCTTT
- | - | TRBJ1-1 | TRBV10-1 | CASRPDRQGTEAFF | TGCGCCAGCAGACCCGACAGGCAAGGCACTGAAGCTTTCTTT
- | TRBD1 | TRBJ1-2 | TRBV19 | CASSIFRDSSYGYTF | TGTGCCAGTAGTATCTTCCGGGACAGTTCCTATGGCTACACCTTC
- | - | TRBJ2-1 | TRBV18 | CASSLPSHNEQFF | TGTGCCAGCTCATTGCCGAGCCACAATGAGCAGTTCTTC
- | - | TRBJ2-5 | TRBV15 | CATSRDQVRVWSETQYF | TGTGCCACCAGCAGAGACCAGGTGAGGGTCTGGAGCGAGACCCAGTACTTC
- | - | TRBJ2-1 | TRBV18 | CASSPEGSSYNEQFF | TGTGCCAGCTCACCAGAAGGGAGCTCCTACAATGAGCAGTTCTTC
- | - | TRBJ1-1 | TRBV27 | CASSFRGLGTEAFF | TGTGCCAGCAGTTTCCGTGGGCTGGGTACTGAAGCTTTCTTT
- | TRBD2 | TRBJ2-7 | TRBV5-1 | CASSPGTSGRSEQYF | TGCGCCAGCAGCCCCGGGACTAGCGGGAGGTCCGAGCAGTACTTC